The clone carrying this TCR beta chain showed up just a few times. Trimming took 0 bases from V and 7 from J, leaving 7 bases between them. The CDR3 consists of 14 residues. Germline V CDR1 and CDR2: MNHEY, SVGAGI. The source of the sample is a study of control samples from healthy donors and cancer patients. Repertoires were generated with immunoSEQ multiplex PCR, while TCRdb's copy carries only in-frame clones and drops some. Among around 200,000 clones listed, around 94% were seen once. Material: blood. The chain carries TRBV6-5 and TRBJ1-6; D is undetermined. The receptor was derived from a man in his fifties or sixties in good health. The CDR3 spells CASSYSGKNSPLHF. In DNA form, the CDR3 reads TGTGCCAGCAGTTACTCGGGGAAGAATTCACCCCTCCACTTT.